The present entry profiles one T cell receptor (beta chain) with its context. This sample was included in a study of technical replicates of blood from several donors. Method: immunoSEQ multiplex PCR; TCRdb's copy keeps in-frame clones and lacks some. Here the sample spans tens of thousands of clones, around 94% being singletons. Sequenced sample: T cells isolated from PBMCs. The sequence derives from a human donor in good health.

The CDR3 loop is CASSWDRGQAFF. Written as DNA, the CDR3 is TGCGCCAGCAGCTGGGACAGGGGGCAAGCTTTCTTT. The rearrangement links TRBV5-1 to TRBJ1-1; 12 nucleotides align to TRBD1. This CDR3 comprises 12 residues. J was trimmed by 9 bases and V by 3 bases; bases with no gene match: 0. Per germline, CDR1 SGHRS and CDR2 YFSETQ.